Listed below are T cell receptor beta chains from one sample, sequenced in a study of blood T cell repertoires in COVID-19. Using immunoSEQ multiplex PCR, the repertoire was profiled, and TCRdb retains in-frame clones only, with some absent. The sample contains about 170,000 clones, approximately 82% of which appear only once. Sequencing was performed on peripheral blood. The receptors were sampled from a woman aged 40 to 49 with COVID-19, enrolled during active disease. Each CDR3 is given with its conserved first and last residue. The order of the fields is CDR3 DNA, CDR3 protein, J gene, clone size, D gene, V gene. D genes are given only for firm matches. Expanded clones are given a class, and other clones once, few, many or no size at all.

CDR3nt: TGTGCCAGCAGTTTAACGGGAACTGAAGCTTTCTTT
CDR3aa: CASSLTGTEAFF
j_gene: TRBJ1-1
abundance: NA
d_gene: NA
v_gene: TRBV27

CDR3nt: TGTGCCATCAGTGAGCCCACTAGCGGGAGGTCTAGCGGGGAGCTGTTTTTT
CDR3aa: CAISEPTSGRSSGELFF
j_gene: TRBJ2-2
abundance: NA
d_gene: TRBD2
v_gene: TRBV10-3

CDR3nt: TGTGCCAGCAGTTTTCCCAGAGGTAATTCGGCCAAAAACATTCAGTACTTC
CDR3aa: CASSFPRGNSAKNIQYF
j_gene: TRBJ2-4
abundance: few
d_gene: NA
v_gene: TRBV28

CDR3nt: TGTGCCAGCAGCGCGCAGGGTAATGAGCAGTTCTTC
CDR3aa: CASSAQGNEQFF
j_gene: TRBJ2-1
abundance: NA
d_gene: NA
v_gene: TRBV9

CDR3nt: TGTGCCAGCAGCCCCACCACAGGGATTGTCACTGAAGCTTTCTTT
CDR3aa: CASSPTTGIVTEAFF
j_gene: TRBJ1-1
abundance: few
d_gene: NA
v_gene: TRBV7-9

CDR3nt: TGTGCCAGCAGCCTCGGGGGGCTCACTGAAGCTTTCTTT
CDR3aa: CASSLGGLTEAFF
j_gene: TRBJ1-1
abundance: NA
d_gene: NA
v_gene: TRBV14

CDR3nt: TGTGCCAGCAGCTTAGGGCCTTACAGGGTGGGCTATGGCTACACCTTC
CDR3aa: CASSLGPYRVGYGYTF
j_gene: TRBJ1-2
abundance: NA
d_gene: NA
v_gene: TRBV7-9

CDR3nt: TGTGCCAGCAGTGTATCCTGGGGAGACAATGAGCAGTTCTTC
CDR3aa: CASSVSWGDNEQFF
j_gene: TRBJ2-1
abundance: NA
d_gene: NA
v_gene: TRBV2

CDR3nt: TGTGCCAGCAGCCAGCGAGGACTAGCGGGGGATTACAATGAGCAGTTCTTC
CDR3aa: CASSQRGLAGDYNEQFF
j_gene: TRBJ2-1
abundance: NA
d_gene: TRBD2
v_gene: TRBV3-1/TRBV3-2

CDR3nt: TGTGCCAGCACGACAGGGGGACGGGAAGCTTTCTTT
CDR3aa: CASTTGGREAFF
j_gene: TRBJ1-1
abundance: NA
d_gene: TRBD1
v_gene: TRBV6-5

CDR3nt: TGCGGGGCACCTAGCACAGATACGCAGTATTTT
CDR3aa: CGAPSTDTQYF
j_gene: TRBJ2-3
abundance: NA
d_gene: NA
v_gene: TRBV20-1

CDR3nt: TGCAGCGGGACTTACAGCATGGCCGGGGGGGGCTACACCTTC
CDR3aa: CSGTYSMAGGGYTF
j_gene: TRBJ1-2
abundance: NA
d_gene: NA
v_gene: TRBV29-1

CDR3nt: TGTGCCAGCAGCTTCTGGGGGTTTGGGACTAGCGGGAACAATGAGCAGTTCTTC
CDR3aa: CASSFWGFGTSGNNEQFF
j_gene: TRBJ2-1
abundance: NA
d_gene: TRBD2
v_gene: TRBV7-9

CDR3nt: TGTGCCAGCAGTTACACACAGGATATTAACACTGAAGCTTTCTTT
CDR3aa: CASSYTQDINTEAFF
j_gene: TRBJ1-1
abundance: NA
d_gene: NA
v_gene: TRBV6-5

CDR3nt: TGTGCCAGCAGCCCCGGAGGCCCTTTGGACTCCTACAATGAGCAGTTCTTC
CDR3aa: CASSPGGPLDSYNEQFF
j_gene: TRBJ2-1
abundance: NA
d_gene: NA
v_gene: TRBV4-2

CDR3nt: TGTGCCAGCAGCCCCCCTTCTCTCACCGGGGAGCTGTTTTTT
CDR3aa: CASSPPSLTGELFF
j_gene: TRBJ2-2
abundance: NA
d_gene: NA
v_gene: TRBV3-1/TRBV3-2

CDR3nt: TGTGCCAGCCCCCGGGACTCCGTCCCAGATACGCAGTATTTT
CDR3aa: CASPRDSVPDTQYF
j_gene: TRBJ2-3
abundance: NA
d_gene: NA
v_gene: TRBV7-9

CDR3nt: TGTGCCTGGAGTGTACGGTCCACTGAAGCTTTCTTT
CDR3aa: CAWSVRSTEAFF
j_gene: TRBJ1-1
abundance: NA
d_gene: NA
v_gene: TRBV30

CDR3nt: TGTGCCAGCAGTCTGTGGGACCCGACAGGGGAGCACACCGGGGAGCTGTTTTTT
CDR3aa: CASSLWDPTGEHTGELFF
j_gene: TRBJ2-2
abundance: NA
d_gene: TRBD1
v_gene: TRBV5-6

CDR3nt: TGTGCCAGTAGTAGGGTACGCGGGCTAGGGAATGAGCAGTTCTTC
CDR3aa: CASSRVRGLGNEQFF
j_gene: TRBJ2-1
abundance: NA
d_gene: NA
v_gene: TRBV19

CDR3nt: TGTGCCAGCAGCCAAGAGGACAGGGGGCGGGGGGAGACCCAGTACTTC
CDR3aa: CASSQEDRGRGETQYF
j_gene: TRBJ2-5
abundance: NA
d_gene: TRBD1
v_gene: TRBV3-1/TRBV3-2

CDR3nt: TGCAGTGCTAGGTATAATGGCTACACCTTC
CDR3aa: CSARYNGYTF
j_gene: TRBJ1-2
abundance: NA
d_gene: NA
v_gene: TRBV20-1

CDR3nt: TGTGCCAGCAGCCCTCGTTCTAGCGGGAGTGTTCCTGGTGAGCAGTTCTTC
CDR3aa: CASSPRSSGSVPGEQFF
j_gene: TRBJ2-1
abundance: NA
d_gene: TRBD2
v_gene: TRBV7-6

CDR3nt: TGTGCCAGCAGCCAAATGAGACAGGGGCCTGAGCAGTTCTTC
CDR3aa: CASSQMRQGPEQFF
j_gene: TRBJ2-1
abundance: NA
d_gene: TRBD1
v_gene: TRBV14